These T cell receptor beta chains were read from a single sample in a study of shared clonotypes between healthy human individuals. Here immunoSEQ multiplex PCR was the method, and the copy in TCRdb shows in-frame clones only, minus some. The table includes about 1.5 million clones, 98% detected once. The specimen sequenced was naive CD4+ T cells sorted from blood. The receptors were sampled from a man aged 25 to 40 in good health. The CDR3 runs from the conserved cysteine through the conserved F or W. Each record gives: J gene, V gene, clone size, D gene, CDR3 protein, CDR3 DNA. A D gene is named only where the DNA matches it firmly. The listing skips clone size in some rows; elsewhere it reads once, few, many or a size class.

>TRBJ2-5|TRBV18|-|-
CASSPQQEFGETQYF
TGTGCCAGCTCACCCCAACAGGAGTTTGGGGAGACCCAGTACTTC
>TRBJ2-5|TRBV10-3|-|TRBD2
CAISLSGSHQETQYF
TGTGCCATCAGCCTAAGCGGGAGTCACCAAGAGACCCAGTACTTC
>TRBJ1-2|TRBV18|-|-
CASSPGGKPYGYTF
TGTGCCAGCTCACCTGGCGGGAAGCCCTATGGCTACACCTTC
>TRBJ2-1|TRBV5-1|few|TRBD2
CASSWGLAGDNEQFF
TGCGCCAGCAGCTGGGGACTAGCGGGAGACAATGAGCAGTTCTTC
>TRBJ2-1|TRBV7-9|once|TRBD2
CATGLAGVGKRNEQFF
TGTGCCACCGGACTAGCGGGAGTCGGAAAAAGAAATGAGCAGTTCTTC
>TRBJ1-2|TRBV18|-|TRBD1
CASSPRGTGGPYGYTF
TGTGCCAGCTCACCACGAGGGACAGGGGGCCCTTATGGCTACACCTTC
>TRBJ1-2|TRBV28|-|-
CASSLGRDEGIRGYTF
TGTGCCAGCAGTTTAGGACGGGATGAGGGGATTCGTGGCTACACCTTC
>TRBJ2-5|TRBV5-1|-|-
CASSHGTAFQETQYF
TGCGCCAGCAGCCACGGGACGGCCTTCCAAGAGACCCAGTACTTC
>TRBJ1-4|TRBV5-1|-|-
CASSLDSFNEKLFF
TGCGCCAGCAGCCTGGACAGCTTTAATGAAAAACTGTTTTTT
>TRBJ2-2|TRBV7-9|-|-
CASSLNRNTGELFF
TGTGCCAGCAGCTTAAATCGGAACACCGGGGAGCTGTTTTTT
>TRBJ1-5|TRBV4-1|-|TRBD1
CASSQTGGEGNQPQHF
TGCGCCAGCAGCCAAACAGGGGGCGAGGGCAATCAGCCCCAGCATTTT
>TRBJ1-2|TRBV7-9|-|-
CASSPRVVGGYTF
TGTGCCAGCAGCCCCCGGGTGGTTGGCGGCTACACCTTC
>TRBJ2-1|TRBV28|-|TRBD1
CASSPDRGAYNEQFF
TGTGCCAGCAGCCCGGACAGGGGCGCCTACAATGAGCAGTTCTTC
>TRBJ1-1|TRBV5-4|-|-
CASSLTGEAFF
TGTGCCAGCAGCTTGACAGGGGAAGCTTTCTTT
>TRBJ1-5|TRBV28|-|-
CASSPGGVQPQHF
TGTGCCAGCAGTCCTGGGGGGGTTCAGCCCCAGCATTTT
>TRBJ2-7|TRBV7-2|-|-
CASSLGAGAYEQYF
TGTGCCAGCAGCTTAGGGGCAGGAGCCTACGAGCAGTACTTC
>TRBJ2-7|TRBV7-2|-|TRBD1
CASSFGTGYEQYF
TGTGCCAGCAGCTTTGGGACAGGCTACGAGCAGTACTTC
>TRBJ2-7|TRBV5-1|-|-
CASSLDRRTNVGEQYF
TGCGCCAGCAGCTTGGATCGGAGGACGAACGTTGGCGAGCAGTACTTC
>TRBJ2-1|TRBV5-1|-|-
CASSLWKDYNEQFF
TGCGCCAGCAGCTTGTGGAAGGACTACAATGAGCAGTTCTTC
>TRBJ1-5|TRBV7-9|-|-
CASSSETGRPQHF
TGTGCCAGCAGCTCCGAGACAGGCCGGCCCCAGCATTTT
>TRBJ2-7|TRBV7-2|-|TRBD1
CASSLTTGGLVYEQYF
TGTGCCAGCAGCCTAACTACAGGGGGCTTGGTCTACGAGCAGTACTTC
>TRBJ1-2|TRBV6-1|-|-
CASSTTQGSYGYTF
TGTGCCAGCAGTACAACACAGGGTAGCTATGGCTACACCTTC
>TRBJ1-5|TRBV4-1|-|-
CASSQRGTVDSNQPQHF
TGCGCCAGCAGCCAAAGAGGAACAGTTGATAGCAATCAGCCCCAGCATTTT
>TRBJ2-1|TRBV28|-|-
CASRLRTSGQFF
TGTGCCAGCAGACTAAGGACAAGCGGGCAGTTCTTC
>TRBJ2-5|TRBV7-2|-|-
CASRRRSQETQYF
TGTGCCAGCAGGAGGAGGAGTCAGGAGACCCAGTACTTC
>TRBJ2-7|TRBV11-3|-|-
CASSLDIWSEQYF
TGTGCCAGCAGCTTAGATATTTGGTCCGAGCAGTACTTC
>TRBJ2-1|TRBV4-3|-|TRBD2
CASSQDDGRALFF
TGCGCCAGCAGCCAAGATGACGGGAGGGCCCTGTTCTTC
>TRBJ2-1|TRBV19|-|-
CASHTPGLSSYNEQFF
TGTGCCAGTCATACCCCAGGTTTGAGCTCCTACAATGAGCAGTTCTTC
>TRBJ2-2|TRBV4-3|-|-
CASSQESSFTGELFF
TGCGCCAGCAGCCAAGAATCTAGTTTCACCGGGGAGCTGTTTTTT
>TRBJ2-5|TRBV6-1|-|-
CASSETLGETQYF
TGTGCCAGCAGTGAAACACTAGGAGAGACCCAGTACTTC
>TRBJ2-3|TRBV4-1|-|-
CASSQDSSADTQYF
TGCGCCAGCAGCCAAGATTCTAGCGCAGATACGCAGTATTTT
>TRBJ2-7|TRBV20-1|-|-
CSATDLYEQYF
TGCAGTGCAACGGACCTGTACGAGCAGTACTTC
>TRBJ2-2|TRBV9|-|-
CASSVGSSGELFF
TGTGCCAGCAGCGTAGGCTCATCCGGGGAGCTGTTTTTT
>TRBJ2-1|TRBV6-1|-|TRBD2
CASSGGSGSSYNEQFF
TGTGCCAGCAGTGGTGGTAGCGGGAGCTCCTACAATGAGCAGTTCTTC
>TRBJ1-4|TRBV7-9|-|-
CASSLGGARNEKLFF
TGTGCCAGCAGCTTAGGGGGGGCGAGGAATGAAAAACTGTTTTTT
>TRBJ2-2|TRBV11-2|-|TRBD2
CASSSHGLLLAGLTGELFF
TGTGCCAGCAGCTCTCATGGGCTACTACTAGCGGGACTCACCGGGGAGCTGTTTTTT
>TRBJ2-7|TRBV5-4|-|-
CASSRGSVYEQYF
TGTGCCAGCAGCCGTGGATCAGTCTACGAGCAGTACTTC
>TRBJ2-3|TRBV9|-|TRBD1
CASSVDQGATDTQYF
TGTGCCAGCAGCGTAGATCAGGGGGCAACAGATACGCAGTATTTT
>TRBJ2-3|TRBV6-5|-|-
CASSLTGDTQYF
TGTGCCAGCAGCTTAACCGGAGATACGCAGTATTTT
>TRBJ2-7|TRBV10-3|-|-
CAISTTRAYEQYF
TGTGCCATCAGTACGACACGAGCCTACGAGCAGTACTTC
>TRBJ1-5|TRBV2|-|TRBD1
CASRGGQGKPQHF
TGTGCCAGCAGGGGGGGACAGGGTAAGCCCCAGCATTTT
>TRBJ2-5|TRBV25-1|-|TRBD2
CASNRLAGAEETQYF
TGTGCCAGCAATCGACTAGCGGGAGCCGAGGAGACCCAGTACTTC
>TRBJ2-7|TRBV6-5|-|TRBD2
CASRAVGGSGEQYF
TGTGCCAGCCGTGCCGTCGGCGGGAGTGGCGAGCAGTACTTC
>TRBJ2-2|TRBV5-1|-|-
CASSPGGELFF
TGCGCCAGCAGCCCCGGCGGGGAGCTGTTTTTT
>TRBJ2-3|TRBV30|-|-
CACSGGTYTDTQYF
TGTGCCTGCAGCGGAGGGACCTACACAGATACGCAGTATTTT
>TRBJ1-3|TRBV14|-|-
CASSQNHWSGNTIYF
TGTGCCAGCAGCCAGAATCACTGGTCTGGAAACACCATATATTTT
>TRBJ1-5|TRBV6-5|few|-
CASSRAGSQPQHF
TGTGCCAGCAGCCGAGCTGGGAGTCAGCCCCAGCATTTT
>TRBJ2-7|TRBV15|once|-
CATSRVRLGGHEQYF
TGTGCCACCAGCAGAGTTAGACTAGGGGGCCACGAGCAGTACTTC
>TRBJ2-5|TRBV18|once|-
CASSPPGRETQYF
TGTGCCAGCTCACCCCCAGGTCGGGAGACCCAGTACTTC
>TRBJ1-2|TRBV20-1|-|TRBD1
CSASQGAGYTF
TGCAGTGCGAGCCAGGGGGCTGGCTACACCTTC
>TRBJ2-3|TRBV15|-|-
CATSRKGPVSSSTDTQYF
TGTGCCACCAGCAGAAAAGGGCCAGTATCGTCTAGCACAGATACGCAGTATTTT